This T cell receptor beta chain was found in a study of T-cell reconstitution after alpha-beta-depleted transplantation in children. The germline V gene encodes CDR1 KGHDR and CDR2 SFDVKD. The CDR3 covers 16 residues. Between the trimmed V and J ends, which lost 3 bases and 0 bases, there was a span of 14 bases. Unique molecular identifiers featured in how the TCRbeta library was prepared. TCRdb re-called the PCR reads through MiXCR, storing one row per CDR3 protein. This sample yields about 190,000 distinct CDR3 sequences, of which roughly 6.8% are seen a single time; 3% belongs to the top ten. The chain combines TRBV24-1 with TRBJ2-7, with a weak D call TRBD1 (6 bases). This receptor was identified in a human donor who donated a stem cell graft to a child with Wiskott-Aldrich syndrome. Specimen: PBMCs from the stem cell graft donor, collected from the stem cell graft. CDR3 coding DNA: TGTGCCACCAGTGATCCGAGACAGGAGCTCTCCTACGAGCAGTACTTC. Its protein product is CATSDPRQELSYEQYF.